The rows below give T cell receptor beta chains drawn from one sample of a study of T cells in Graves' hyperthyroidism and ophthalmopathy. A single record per CDR3 protein comes from TCRdb applying MiXCR to the multiplex PCR reads. The repertoire has about 500,000 distinct CDR3 sequences, roughly 15% of them found once; the top ten carry around 17%. Sequencing was performed on blood. All receptors derive from a woman aged 18-35 years with Graves' ophthalmopathy. CDR3s include the opening cysteine and the closing phenylalanine or tryptophan. Fields, in order: CDR3 protein, CDR3 DNA, J gene, V gene, D gene, clone size. The D gene is left open where the match is weak. A row's size may be missing; if present it is once, few, many or a size class.

CDR3aa: CASSSTAYNSPLHF
CDR3nt: TGCGCCAGCAGTTCGACAGCCTATAATTCACCCCTCCACTTT
j_gene: TRBJ1-6
v_gene: TRBV5-1
d_gene: -
abundance: few

CDR3aa: CASSSHLRRGYTF
CDR3nt: TGTGCCAGCAGCTCCCACCTGCGTCGAGGCTACACCTTC
j_gene: TRBJ1-2
v_gene: TRBV7-3
d_gene: -
abundance: few

CDR3aa: CASSRDPYSGNTIYF
CDR3nt: TGTGCCAGCAGTCGGGACCCCTACTCTGGAAACACCATATATTTT
j_gene: TRBJ1-3
v_gene: TRBV6-1
d_gene: -
abundance: many

CDR3aa: CASSYRDPTNTGELFF
CDR3nt: TGTGCCAGCAGTTATAGGGACCCTACGAACACCGGGGAGCTGTTTTTT
j_gene: TRBJ2-2
v_gene: TRBV6-2/TRBV6-3
d_gene: -
abundance: -

CDR3aa: CASSFLRGGAADTQYF
CDR3nt: TGTGCCAGCAGCTTTCTCCGGGGTGGGGCGGCAGATACGCAGTATTTT
j_gene: TRBJ2-3
v_gene: TRBV7-8
d_gene: -
abundance: few

CDR3aa: CATSREGPDRGLKMGQWQPQHF
CDR3nt: TGTGCCACCAGCAGGGAAGGTCCCGACAGGGGGCTAAAGATGGGACAATGGCAGCCCCAGCATTTT
j_gene: TRBJ1-5
v_gene: TRBV15
d_gene: TRBD1
abundance: -

CDR3aa: CASSLGETENQPQHF
CDR3nt: TGTGCCAGCAGCTTAGGAGAGACAGAGAATCAGCCCCAGCATTTT
j_gene: TRBJ1-5
v_gene: TRBV7-9
d_gene: -
abundance: many

CDR3aa: CAIQAQGSTGELFF
CDR3nt: TGTGCCATCCAGGCCCAGGGTAGCACCGGGGAGCTGTTTTTT
j_gene: TRBJ2-2
v_gene: TRBV28
d_gene: -
abundance: many

CDR3aa: CASSLYPQALVHNEQFF
CDR3nt: TGTGCCAGCAGTTTATACCCACAGGCACTAGTTCACAATGAGCAGTTCTTC
j_gene: TRBJ2-1
v_gene: TRBV27
d_gene: -
abundance: few

CDR3aa: CASSDSTSGATGELFF
CDR3nt: TGTGCCAGCAGTGACTCGACTAGCGGGGCCACCGGGGAGCTGTTTTTT
j_gene: TRBJ2-2
v_gene: TRBV6-4
d_gene: TRBD2
abundance: once

CDR3aa: CASSFGAGGIEQYF
CDR3nt: TGTGCCAGCAGTTTTGGGGCAGGGGGCATCGAGCAGTACTTC
j_gene: TRBJ2-7
v_gene: TRBV12-3/TRBV12-4
d_gene: TRBD1
abundance: -

CDR3aa: CASSLEQGALVNTEAFF
CDR3nt: TGTGCCAGCAGTCTAGAACAGGGGGCCCTAGTGAACACTGAAGCTTTCTTT
j_gene: TRBJ1-1
v_gene: TRBV28
d_gene: TRBD1
abundance: -

CDR3aa: CASSLGGLADYEQYF
CDR3nt: TGTGCCAGCAGCTTAGGGGGACTAGCAGACTACGAGCAGTACTTC
j_gene: TRBJ2-7
v_gene: TRBV7-9
d_gene: TRBD2
abundance: -

CDR3aa: CASSQDSSGYSYEQYF
CDR3nt: TGTGCCAGCAGCCAAGATAGTTCAGGGTACTCCTACGAGCAGTACTTC
j_gene: TRBJ2-7
v_gene: TRBV4-2
d_gene: -
abundance: few

CDR3aa: CSVEHEDSYEQYF
CDR3nt: TGCAGCGTTGAACATGAGGACTCCTACGAGCAGTACTTC
j_gene: TRBJ2-7
v_gene: TRBV29-1
d_gene: -
abundance: -

CDR3aa: CASSPTGPISGNTIYF
CDR3nt: TGTGCCAGCAGCCCCACGGGCCCGATCTCTGGAAACACCATATATTTT
j_gene: TRBJ1-3
v_gene: TRBV11-2
d_gene: -
abundance: -

CDR3aa: CSAVRDRDESPLHF
CDR3nt: TGCAGTGCTGTGCGGGACAGGGACGAGTCACCCCTCCACTTT
j_gene: TRBJ1-6
v_gene: TRBV20-1
d_gene: TRBD1
abundance: many

CDR3aa: CVSSLRQGGYNQPQHF
CDR3nt: TGTGTCAGCAGTTTACGGCAGGGGGGATACAATCAGCCCCAGCATTTT
j_gene: TRBJ1-5
v_gene: TRBV12-3/TRBV12-4
d_gene: TRBD1
abundance: -

CDR3aa: CASSGGLYGYTF
CDR3nt: TGTGCCAGCAGTGGGGGGCTCTATGGCTACACCTTC
j_gene: TRBJ1-2
v_gene: TRBV6-1
d_gene: -
abundance: few

CDR3aa: CASSLDGSMNTEAFF
CDR3nt: TGTGCCAGCAGCCTCGACGGGAGTATGAACACTGAAGCTTTCTTT
j_gene: TRBJ1-1
v_gene: TRBV3-1
d_gene: -
abundance: many

CDR3aa: CASSQETLGGRAAEQYF
CDR3nt: TGCGCCAGCAGCCAAGAGACCTTAGGCGGGAGGGCTGCCGAGCAGTACTTC
j_gene: TRBJ2-7
v_gene: TRBV4-1
d_gene: TRBD2
abundance: few

CDR3aa: CASSQGSYANTGELFF
CDR3nt: TGCGCCAGCAGCCAAGGCTCATACGCGAACACCGGGGAGCTGTTTTTT
j_gene: TRBJ2-2
v_gene: TRBV4-1
d_gene: -
abundance: -

CDR3aa: CASSRRNTIYF
CDR3nt: TGTGCCAGCAGTCGGAGAAACACCATATATTTT
j_gene: TRBJ1-3
v_gene: TRBV12-3/TRBV12-4
d_gene: -
abundance: -

CDR3aa: CASSQTGTGVTEAFF
CDR3nt: TGTGCCAGCAGCCAGACCGGGACAGGGGTGACTGAAGCTTTCTTT
j_gene: TRBJ1-1
v_gene: TRBV4-2
d_gene: TRBD1
abundance: many

CDR3aa: CASSMSGALGDTQYF
CDR3nt: TGTGCCAGTAGTATGAGCGGGGCCCTTGGGGATACGCAGTATTTT
j_gene: TRBJ2-3
v_gene: TRBV19
d_gene: TRBD2
abundance: -

CDR3aa: CASSQGDRESSPLHF
CDR3nt: TGTGCCAGCAGCCAGGGGGACAGGGAAAGCTCACCCCTCCACTTT
j_gene: TRBJ1-6
v_gene: TRBV3-1
d_gene: TRBD1
abundance: many